Listed below are T cell receptor beta chains from one sample, sequenced in a study of blood T cells in healthy people across ages. TCRdb passed the 5' RACE reads through MiXCR, listing each CDR3 protein once. The table records about a million distinct CDR3 sequences, roughly 51% of them present only once. The sequencing input was blood. These receptors all come from a woman aged 55-69 years in good health. CDR3s include the opening cysteine and the closing phenylalanine or tryptophan. D genes are given only for firm matches. Clone size is not always given. Where it is, it says once, few, many or a class for expanded clones.

>NA|TRBV7-2|TRBJ1-1|few
CASSLESGGTAFF
>TRBD2|TRBV7-2|TRBJ2-5|NA
CASSKLAGGSETQYF
>TRBD1|TRBV29-1|TRBJ1-2|NA
CSATGDRHRAMDYGYTF
>TRBD1|TRBV6-5|TRBJ2-5|NA
CASNFGQGVETQYF
>TRBD1|TRBV6-5|NA|NA
CATRTGNYEQYF
>TRBD1|TRBV11-2|TRBJ2-2|NA
CASSWTGGSVGELFF
>NA|TRBV28|TRBJ1-5|NA
CASSFGTDQPQHF
>NA|TRBV4-2|NA|NA
CASSQDAGNEQFF
>NA|TRBV3-1|TRBJ2-3|NA
CASSQFDTQYF
>TRBD1|TRBV7-2|TRBJ2-7|NA
CASSARDRGTYEQYF
>TRBD1|TRBV25-1|TRBJ2-7|once
CATNRGYEQYF
>TRBD2|TRBV14|TRBJ2-1|many
CASSLTSGRANEQFF
>NA|TRBV29-1|TRBJ2-5|NA
CSVVEGYRGLLGETQYF
>NA|TRBV7-9|TRBJ1-2|few
CASSSVFGGNGYTF
>NA|TRBV28|TRBJ1-2|once
CASSLTAMGGYTF
>NA|TRBV7-9|TRBJ2-1|NA
CASSPGDQAGEQFF
>TRBD2|TRBV9|NA|NA
CASSPRTSGLYEQYF
>TRBD1|TRBV18|TRBJ2-3|NA
CASSSQTGEDTQYF
>TRBD1|TRBV7-9|TRBJ2-5|NA
CASILGQGFKTQYF
>NA|TRBV6-5|TRBJ1-5|NA
CASSSTTVLRNQPQHF